A single sample gave rise to the 18 T cell receptor beta chains below, sequenced in a study of shared clonotypes between healthy human individuals. TCRdb keeps only in-frame clones here, not all; method: immunoSEQ multiplex PCR. Altogether fewer than 1.4 million clones are present, approximately 80% being singletons, with the ten largest covering roughly 0.55%. Sequences were obtained from memory CD4+ T cells from PBMCs. As for subset: CD45RA-negative fraction. The receptor source for this set is a man aged 18-30 years in good health. Some clones in this sample may be carry-over from other donors' samples.

V gene TRBV5-1 combines with J gene TRBJ2-1; 7 bases map to TRBD2. CDR3 size: 16 residues. V was pared by 6 bases and J by 7 bases, with 16 bases of the junction left unmatched. CDR1 and CDR2 (germline): SGHRS, YFSETQ. CDR3 in amino acids: CASTSVAGAWGNEQFF. In DNA form, the CDR3 reads TGCGCCAGCACCTCCGTGGCGGGAGCTTGGGGAAATGAGCAGTTCTTC.

V is TRBV4-2 and J is TRBJ2-5; D might be TRBD2 (5 bases). Looked up from germline, CDR1 is LGHNA and CDR2 is YNFKEQ. The CDR3 totals 17 residues. With 6 bases removed from V and 1 base from J, the gap between germline ends came to 21 bases. As DNA, the CDR3 is TGTGCCAGCAGTCACGGTTGGGTACTGGCGGGCCAAGAGACCCAGTACTTC. Translation gives CASSHGWVLAGQETQYF.

The chain's CDR3 is CASSIQTGSEAFF. The CDR3 DNA sequence: TGTGCCAGCAGCATCCAGACAGGGAGCGAAGCTTTCTTT. The chain links TRBV5-4 to TRBJ1-1; 7 bases align to TRBD1. The CDR3 contains 13 residues. Per germline, CDR1 SGHNT and CDR2 YYREEE (reference sequence). The V segment lost 4 bases and the J segment 8 bases; nucleotides outside the gene matches: 8.

The CDR3 coding sequence is TGTGCCAGCAGTATTAGGGGGGCTGGGGCCAACGTCCTGACTTTC. It codes for CASSIRGAGANVLTF. This chain uses TRBV28 with TRBJ2-6, with D perhaps TRBD1 or TRBD2 (6 bases each). The CDR3 is 15 residues long. Germline values: CDR1 MDHEN, CDR2 SYDVKM. V lost 5 bases and J lost 2, with 10 bases in between.

CDR3 sequence (DNA): TGTGCCAGCAGTTACTCCCCGGAGGTAAACATTCAGTACTTC. It encodes CASSYSPEVNIQYF. The chain has TRBV6-5 and TRBJ2-4, with D possibly matching TRBD2 (5 bases). The V gene's germline CDR1 is MNHEY and CDR2 SVGAGI. The CDR3 runs to 14 residues. Trimming pared 0 bases from V and 6 bases from J, leaving 9 bases between.

The gene calls are TRBV7-6 and TRBJ1-5, with D uncertain. V gave up 5 bases and J gave up 7 bases, with 18 bases separating them. The CDR3 has 15 residues. Germline assignment: CDR1 SGHVS and CDR2 FNYEAQ. As DNA, the CDR3 is TGTGCCAGCAGCCTCCTTTGGTTTTTGGGACAGCCCCAGCATTTT. Its protein product is CASSLLWFLGQPQHF.

The rearrangement joins TRBV7-9 to TRBJ1-5, with D unresolved. Germline-derived CDR1 and CDR2 are SEHNR and FQNEAQ (reference sequence). V lost 1 base and J 5 bases, leaving 6 bases between the germline ends. This CDR3 is 13 amino acids long. CDR3 DNA sequence: TGTGCCAGCAGCTTAGGATCTTATCAGCCCCAGCATTTT. It specifies CASSLGSYQPQHF.

The chain joins TRBV9 to TRBJ2-1; D perhaps matches TRBD1 (6 bases). CDR3 length: 15 amino acids. Between the trimmed V and J ends, which lost 0 bases and 2 bases, there was a span of 9 bases. Germline lookup yields CDR1 SGDLS and CDR2 YYNGEE. The CDR3 is CASSVAGDTYNEQFF. The CDR3 DNA follows: TGTGCCAGCAGCGTAGCCGGGGACACCTACAATGAGCAGTTCTTC.

This clone was detected only once. This rearrangement joins TRBV30 to TRBJ1-2; D remains unclear. V lost 8 bases to trimming and J lost 0 bases, with 13 bases between them. Looked up from germline, CDR1 is GTSNPN and CDR2 is SVGIG (reference sequence). CDR3 length: 13 residues. CDR3 bases: TGTGCCGGGATGGTTCAACCTAACTATGGCTACACCTTC. Translating it yields CAGMVQPNYGYTF.

This clone was detected only once. This chain connects TRBV28 to TRBJ2-1; 8 bases agree with TRBD2. This CDR3 is built from 12 residues. The germline V gene has CDR1 MDHEN and CDR2 SYDVKM. The trim removed 6 bases at V and 8 bases at J, leaving 3 bases unmatched. This CDR3 reads CASRPLADEQFF. The CDR3 nucleotides are TGTGCCAGCAGACCACTAGCGGATGAGCAGTTCTTC.

The chain is built from TRBV6-1 and TRBJ1-5; no reliable D call. CDR3 length: 13 residues. Per germline, CDR1 MNHNS and CDR2 SASEGT. V dropped 5 bases and J dropped 6 bases, with 11 bases sitting between them. For the CDR3, the DNA is TGTGCCAGCAGTTTCCAAAGCTCTCAGCCCCAGCATTTT. Protein: CASSFQSSQPQHF.

This chain joins TRBV12-5 and TRBJ1-2, with TRBD1 identical over 7 bases. CDR1 and CDR2 (germline): LGHNT, FRNRAP. The CDR3 has 19 amino acids. V lost 0 bases to trimming and J lost 2 bases; unmatched junction nucleotides: 15. The CDR3 DNA reads TGTGCTAGTGGTTTGGTTAGTAGGGGGCTCCTCACGAAGAACTATGGCTACACCTTC. Translating gives CASGLVSRGLLTKNYGYTF. The whole variable domain, remainder taken from reference TRBV12-5 and TRBJ1-2, is DARVTQTPRHKVTEMGQEVTMRCQPILGHNTVFWYRQTMMQGLELLAYFRNRAPLDDSGMPKDRFSAEMPDATLATLKIQPSEPRDSAVYFCASGLVSRGLLTKNYGYTFGSGTRLTVV.

The rearrangement joins TRBV7-9 to TRBJ2-7; D is perhaps TRBD1 (5 bases). CDR1 is SEHNR, CDR2 FQNEAQ, per germline (reference sequence). The CDR3 is made up of 14 amino acids. Trimming stripped 6 bases from V and 0 bases from J, with 12 bases between. The CDR3 region has the DNA TGTGCCAGCAGATTCTCGACAGCCTCCTACGAGCAGTACTTC. Amino acids: CASRFSTASYEQYF.

Note on this clone: At the DNA level, this CDR3 is encoded by other sequences in the same sample as well. The chain carries TRBV28 and TRBJ2-1; TRBD2 might be the D (6 bases). V lost 8 bases, J lost 2 bases, and 19 bases lay in between. This CDR3 is 16 amino acids long. CDR1 MDHEN and CDR2 SYDVKM come from the germline V gene. The CDR3 sequence is CASRVRGSGAYNEQFF. The CDR3 nucleotides read TGTGCCAGCCGCGTGAGGGGTAGCGGAGCCTACAATGAGCAGTTCTTC.

The rearrangement links TRBV4-2 to TRBJ1-2; D is perhaps TRBD1 (5 bases). CDR3 length: 15 residues. CDR1 is LGHNA and CDR2 is YNFKEQ in the germline V gene. The ends were cut back, 3 bases at V and 3 bases at J, with 14 bases in the middle. CDR3 in amino acids: CASSQRAGIDYGYTF. In DNA form, the CDR3 reads TGTGCCAGCAGCCAGCGGGCAGGGATCGACTATGGCTACACCTTC.

Comments on this clone: This sample also contains other DNA sequences that code for the same CDR3. The rearrangement joins TRBV5-1 to TRBJ2-1; D is ambiguous. V was trimmed by 0 bases and J by 5 bases, leaving 6 bases between them. The germline V gene encodes CDR1 SGHRS and CDR2 YFSETQ. This CDR3 is built from 13 residues. The CDR3 here is CASSLGQHNEQFF. The CDR3 DNA reads as TGCGCCAGCAGCTTGGGGCAGCACAATGAGCAGTTCTTC.

J is TRBJ1-5 and V is TRBV28; 9 nucleotides agree with TRBD1. The CDR3 consists of 15 residues. Germline CDR1 and CDR2: MDHEN and SYDVKM. The V segment lost 5 bases and the J segment 7 bases; nucleotides outside the gene matches: 9. CDR3 amino acids: CASSLGGQGVQPQHF. The CDR3 region has the DNA TGTGCCAGCAGTCTAGGGGGACAGGGAGTCCAGCCCCAGCATTTT. Full variable domain (remainder filled in from reference TRBV28 and TRBJ1-5): DVKVTQSSRYLVKRTGEKVFLECVQDMDHENMFWYRQDPGLGLRLIYFSYDVKMKEKGDIPEGYSVSREKKERFSLILESASTNQTSMYLCASSLGGQGVQPQHFGDGTRLSIL.

The chain carries TRBV7-9 and TRBJ1-3, with a weak D call TRBD1 (5 bases). Germline assignment: CDR1 SEHNR and CDR2 FQNEAQ (reference sequence). This CDR3 region has 13 residues. V gave up 7 bases and J gave up 4 bases, with 11 bases separating them. As DNA, the CDR3 is TGTGCCAGCACCGGGACGTCCGGAAACACCATATATTTT. Residues: CASTGTSGNTIYF. The full variable domain, with the rest looked up from reference TRBV7-9 and TRBJ1-3, is DTGVSQNPRHKITKRGQNVTFRCDPISEHNRLYWYRQTLGQGPEFLTYFQNEAQLEKSRLLSDRFSAERPKGSFSTLEIQRTEQGDSAMYLCASTGTSGNTIYFGEGSWLTVV.